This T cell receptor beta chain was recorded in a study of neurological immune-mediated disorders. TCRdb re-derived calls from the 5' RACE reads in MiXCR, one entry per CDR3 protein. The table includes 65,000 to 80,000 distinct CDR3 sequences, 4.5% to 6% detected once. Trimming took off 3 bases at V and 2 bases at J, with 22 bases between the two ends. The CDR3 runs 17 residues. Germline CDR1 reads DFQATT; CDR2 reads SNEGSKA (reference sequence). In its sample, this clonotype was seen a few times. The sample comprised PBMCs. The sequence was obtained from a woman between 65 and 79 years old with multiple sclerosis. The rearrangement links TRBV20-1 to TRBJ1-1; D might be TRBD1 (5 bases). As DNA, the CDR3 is TGCAGTGCTAGGACCCTAAGAAAGGCAGGGAAAAACACTGAAGCTTTCTTT. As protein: CSARTLRKAGKNTEAFF.